This T cell receptor beta chain originates from a study of CXCR3-negative and CXCR3-positive naive CD8 T cells. Notes on this clonotype: As yet, its antigen is unknown.

Points from the study as a whole: For memory CD8+ cells diversity was much lower, but both naive subsets had comparably high diversity. Hydrophobicity was higher for TRB CDR3s found in CXCR3-positive naive cells than in CXCR3-negative naive cells. Naive cells, whether CXCR3-negative or CXCR3-positive, had similar TRBV-TRBJ usage, while memory cells differed. Expression of CXCR3 was partially reduced after cryopreservation, and fresh PBMCs were used in most assays.

The germline gives CDR1 DFQATT, CDR2 SNEGSKA (reference sequence). This CDR3 has 16 residues. In preparing the TRB cDNA libraries, 5' RACE with UMI labels was used. TCRdb re-analyzed the 5' RACE reads; it lists each CDR3 protein once, without DNA. The table gives tens of thousands of distinct CDR3 sequences; the top ten clones make up 0.6% to 0.7% of it. CD45RO-CCR7+CD27+CD95- defined naive CD8+ T cells. The chain couples TRBV20-1 to TRBJ1-2; there is no DNA to check the TCRdb D call of TRBD1. The source material was naive CXCR3+ CD8+ T cells from blood. Subset: CD45RO-CCR7+CD27+CD95- naive CD8+ T cells expressing CXCR3 (TNR3+). This receptor was obtained from a human donor in good health. Some clones in this sample may be carry-over from other donors' samples. The CDR3 is CSSDRRERNKANGYTF.